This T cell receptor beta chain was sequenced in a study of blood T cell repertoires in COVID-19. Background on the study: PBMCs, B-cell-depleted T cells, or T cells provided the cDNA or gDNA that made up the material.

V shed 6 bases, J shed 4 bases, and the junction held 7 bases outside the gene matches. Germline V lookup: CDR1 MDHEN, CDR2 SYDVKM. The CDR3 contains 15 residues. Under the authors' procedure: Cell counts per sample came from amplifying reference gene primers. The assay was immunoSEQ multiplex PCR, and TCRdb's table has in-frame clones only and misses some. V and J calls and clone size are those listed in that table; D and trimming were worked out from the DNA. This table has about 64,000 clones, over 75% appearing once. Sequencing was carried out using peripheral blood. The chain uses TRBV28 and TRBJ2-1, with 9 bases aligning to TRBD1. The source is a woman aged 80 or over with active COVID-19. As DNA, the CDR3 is TGTGCCAGCAGACCTACAGGGGGCGCTTACAATGAGCAGTTCTTC. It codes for CASRPTGGAYNEQFF.